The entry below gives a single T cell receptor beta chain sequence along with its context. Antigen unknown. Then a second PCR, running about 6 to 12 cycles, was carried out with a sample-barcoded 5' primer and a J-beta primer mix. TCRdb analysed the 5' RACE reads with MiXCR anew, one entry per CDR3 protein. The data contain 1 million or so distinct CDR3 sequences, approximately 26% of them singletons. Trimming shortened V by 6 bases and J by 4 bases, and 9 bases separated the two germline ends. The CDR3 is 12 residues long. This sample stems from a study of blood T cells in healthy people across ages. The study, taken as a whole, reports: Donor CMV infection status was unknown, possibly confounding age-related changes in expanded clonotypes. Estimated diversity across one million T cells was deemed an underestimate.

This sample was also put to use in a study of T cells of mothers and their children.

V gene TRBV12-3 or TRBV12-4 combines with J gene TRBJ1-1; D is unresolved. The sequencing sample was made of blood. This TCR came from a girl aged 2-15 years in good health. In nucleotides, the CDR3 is TGTGCCAGCAGGCGGAGGACCACTGAAGCTTTCTTT. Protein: CASRRRTTEAFF.